Below, 20 T cell receptor beta chains from the same sample are listed, as sequenced in a study of shared clonotypes between healthy human individuals. The assay was immunoSEQ multiplex PCR, and TCRdb's table has in-frame clones only and misses some. This table has 1.6 million or so clones, around 97% appearing once. Specimen: naive CD4+ T cells sorted from blood. Specified subset: CD45RA+ positively selected. The source of these receptors is a man aged 25-45 years in good health.

The chain couples TRBV5-1 to TRBJ2-7; tentative D call: TRBD2 (6 bases). The germline gives CDR1 SGHRS, CDR2 YFSETQ. The ends were cut back, 4 bases at V and 1 base at J, with 12 bases in the middle. The CDR3 has 14 residues. This CDR3 reads CASSETSSSYEQYF. The CDR3 region has the DNA TGCGCCAGCAGCGAGACTAGTTCGTCCTACGAGCAGTACTTC.

The sample holds one count of this clone. V is TRBV5-1 and J is TRBJ2-1; perhaps D is TRBD1 or TRBD2 (5 bases each). The V gene's germline CDR1 is SGHRS and CDR2 YFSETQ. There are 16 residues in the CDR3. V was cut by 3 bases and J by 7 bases, with 20 bases left in between. CDR3 nucleotides: TGCGCCAGCAGCTCAACCAGGGACGGAGCCTGGAATGAGCAGTTCTTC. Its translation: CASSSTRDGAWNEQFF.

V and J are TRBV2 and TRBJ2-5, with D maybe TRBD1 (6 bases). The CDR3 covers 12 residues. V was clipped by 3 bases and J by 13 bases, with 15 bases between them. Germline loops: CDR1 SNHLY, CDR2 FYNNEI. The CDR3 loop reads CASSELQGPPYF. In DNA, the CDR3 is TGTGCCAGCAGTGAGTTACAGGGACCCCCGTACTTC.

The chain has TRBV27 and TRBJ2-7, with TRBD2 identical over 10 bases. Germline CDR1 MNHEY, CDR2 SMNVEV (reference sequence). The trim removed 8 bases at V and 2 bases at J, leaving 6 bases unmatched. The CDR3 consists of 14 residues. CDR3 amino acids: CASSLAGVPYEQYF. The CDR3 DNA reads as TGTGCCAGCTCTCTAGCGGGAGTCCCCTACGAGCAGTACTTC.

The J gene is TRBJ2-3, the V gene TRBV28; possibly TRBD2 for D (6 bases). This CDR3 spans 17 amino acids. The V gene's germline CDR1 is MDHEN and CDR2 SYDVKM. The V gene lost 4 bases and the J gene lost 3 bases, with 20 bases spanning the gap. The DNA of the CDR3 is TGTGCCAGCAGTTCCTTCCCGCCACGGGAGAGGACAGATACGCAGTATTTT. Its protein is CASSSFPPRERTDTQYF. The full variable domain, with the rest looked up from reference TRBV28 and TRBJ2-3, is DVKVTQSSRYLVKRTGEKVFLECVQDMDHENMFWYRQDPGLGLRLIYFSYDVKMKEKGDIPEGYSVSREKKERFSLILESASTNQTSMYLCASSSFPPRERTDTQYFGPGTRLTVL.

The chain joins TRBV7-3 to TRBJ2-3, with D possibly matching TRBD2 (5 bases). The V gene's germline CDR1 is SGHTA and CDR2 FQGTGA. Trimming took off 5 bases at V and 3 bases at J, with 18 bases between the two ends. This CDR3 has 16 amino acids. The chain's CDR3 is CASSLRGGSGTDTQYF. DNA for the CDR3: TGTGCCAGCAGCCTTCGGGGTGGGAGTGGTACAGATACGCAGTATTTT.

Turning to this clone: Other DNA sequences from this sample encode an identical CDR3 as well. The J gene is TRBJ2-3, the V gene TRBV12-5; a weak D match, TRBD2 (5 bases). Trimming removed 1 base from V and 0 bases from J, with 8 bases in between. The CDR3 is 15 residues long. Germline CDR1 and CDR2: LGHNT and FRNRAP. The CDR3 DNA reads as TGTGCTAGTGGTTTGGGGCGGACTAGCACAGATACGCAGTATTTT. As protein: CASGLGRTSTDTQYF.

The chain combines TRBV28 with TRBJ1-2; no reliable D call. CDR1 and CDR2 from the germline V gene are MDHEN and SYDVKM. Trimming left V 7 bases short and J 8 bases short, with 17 bases between. The CDR3 is 13 residues long. In DNA form, the CDR3 reads TGTGCCAGCAACCTTGGGCAGACCGGCGGCTACACCTTC. It is translated as CASNLGQTGGYTF.

The V and J genes are TRBV9 and TRBJ2-2, with TRBD1 matching 9 bases. The CDR3 is 15 residues long. Germline V gene sequence: CDR1 SGDLS, CDR2 YYNGEE. Unmatched junction bases numbered 7, after V lost 5 bases and J lost 5 bases. This CDR3 reads CASSTGQGNTGELFF. As DNA, the CDR3 is TGTGCCAGCAGTACCGGACAGGGGAATACCGGGGAGCTGTTTTTT.

V usage is TRBV9 and J usage is TRBJ2-7, with D tentatively TRBD1 or TRBD2 (6 bases each). Germline assignment: CDR1 SGDLS and CDR2 YYNGEE. The CDR3 contains 13 residues. Trimming took 4 bases from V and 5 from J, leaving 13 bases between them. The CDR3 bases are TGTGCCAGCAGCCCGGGGGCGAAAAACGAGCAGTACTTC. Protein sequence: CASSPGAKNEQYF.

The chain recombines TRBV5-4 with TRBJ2-2; the match to TRBD1 covers 8 bases. Unmatched junction bases numbered 4, after V lost 1 base and J lost 8 bases. The germline V gene encodes CDR1 SGHNT and CDR2 YYREEE (reference sequence). CDR3 length equals 14 residues. The CDR3 DNA is TGTGCCAGCAGCTTGCGTCAGGGGGCGGGGGAGCTGTTTTTT. The encoded protein is CASSLRQGAGELFF.

The chain uses TRBV5-1 and TRBJ2-5, with D unresolved. Germline V gives CDR1 SGHRS, CDR2 YFSETQ. V lost 2 bases and J 2 bases, leaving 16 bases between the germline ends. CDR3 size: 16 residues. Here the CDR3 reads CASSFLGSRAQETQYF. The CDR3 DNA follows: TGCGCCAGCAGCTTCTTGGGCAGCCGGGCACAAGAGACCCAGTACTTC. Together with reference TRBV5-1 and TRBJ2-5, the CDR3 gives the full variable domain: KAGVTQTPRYLIKTRGQQVTLSCSPISGHRSVSWYQQTPGQGLQFLFEYFSETQRNKGNFPGRFSGRQFSNSRSEMNVSTLELGDSALYLCASSFLGSRAQETQYFGPGTRLLVL.

The CDR3 DNA reads TGCGCCAGCAGCCCCCTAGGTGCCGGGGACAGCTACGAGCAGTACTTC. Amino acid sequence: CASSPLGAGDSYEQYF. This chain uses TRBV5-1 with TRBJ2-7, with 7 bases that match TRBD1. The V and J ends lost 4 bases and 3 bases, in that order; junction bases with no gene match: 13. This CDR3 has 16 amino acids. Germline lookup yields CDR1 SGHRS and CDR2 YFSETQ.

This chain connects TRBV9 to TRBJ1-2; TRBD1 matches 8 bases. Germline V CDR1 and CDR2: SGDLS, YYNGEE. The CDR3 spans 14 residues. J lost 3 bases, V lost 2 bases, and 3 bases had no gene match. The CDR3 nucleotides are TGTGCCAGCAGCGTGGACAGGGAGGACTATGGCTACACCTTC. Protein: CASSVDREDYGYTF.

This clone has a single count. V is TRBV6-5 and J is TRBJ1-3; D is perhaps TRBD1 (6 bases). Germline loops: CDR1 MNHEY, CDR2 SVGAGI. V was cut by 6 bases and J by 0 bases, with 12 bases left in between. The CDR3 totals 15 residues. CDR3 DNA sequence: TGTGCCAGCAGGATCGGACAGATCTCTGGAAACACCATATATTTT. Translation gives CASRIGQISGNTIYF.

The rearrangement joins TRBV7-9 to TRBJ2-1, with 8 bases matching TRBD2. This CDR3 is built from 15 residues. The ends lost 1 base at V and 7 bases at J; junction bases unmatched: 6. Germline lookup yields CDR1 SEHNR and CDR2 FQNEAQ (reference sequence). The CDR3 spells CASSLGKASGNEQFF. The CDR3 coding sequence is TGTGCCAGCAGCTTAGGGAAGGCTAGCGGGAATGAGCAGTTCTTC.

The chain links TRBV7-9 to TRBJ2-7; D possibly matches TRBD1 or TRBD2 (5 bases each). Trimming cost V 5 bases and J 1 base, with 21 bases left between them. This CDR3 is 17 amino acids long. Germline loops: CDR1 SEHNR, CDR2 FQNEAQ (reference sequence). CDR3 sequence reads: CASSKSLLRDDSYEQYF. In DNA form, the CDR3 reads TGTGCCAGCAGCAAGTCCCTCCTCCGGGACGATTCCTACGAGCAGTACTTC.

This chain connects TRBV5-1 to TRBJ1-6, with 10 bases fitting TRBD1. V was clipped by 2 bases and J by 6 bases; unmatched bases: 8. Germline V lookup: CDR1 SGHRS, CDR2 YFSETQ. The CDR3 extends over 17 amino acids. In DNA, the CDR3 is TGCGCCAGCAGCTTTAACACCGGGACAGGGGCTAATTCACCCCTCCACTTT. As protein: CASSFNTGTGANSPLHF.

This chain uses TRBV2 with TRBJ1-2; 8 positions match TRBD1. The CDR3 spans 15 residues. V was clipped by 5 bases and J by 4 bases; unmatched bases: 9. CDR1 is SNHLY and CDR2 is FYNNEI in the germline V gene. CDR3 protein: CASSQDRGVPYGYTF. CDR3 bases: TGTGCCAGCAGTCAAGACAGGGGCGTCCCCTATGGCTACACCTTC.

The chain couples TRBV28 to TRBJ1-2; possible D gene TRBD1, 6 bases. V was pared by 7 bases and J by 7 bases, with 16 bases between. Germline-derived CDR1 and CDR2 are MDHEN and SYDVKM. The CDR3 loop spans 13 amino acids. The CDR3 sequence is CASNQAGGSGYTF. In DNA form, the CDR3 reads TGTGCCAGCAACCAAGCGGGGGGCTCTGGCTACACCTTC.